These T cell receptor beta chains were read from a single sample in a study of PD-1 blockade in classical Hodgkin lymphoma. Sequencing used immunoSEQ multiplex PCR; TCRdb keeps in-frame clones, though not all of them. The table has around 4,000 clones, 50% to 75% seen once. The sample consisted of CD8+ T cells from blood, taken before the fourth cycle of nivolumab. The receptors shown here come from a human donor with classical Hodgkin lymphoma. CDR3s include the opening cysteine and the closing phenylalanine or tryptophan. Each record gives: J gene, V gene, CDR3 protein.

TRBJ1-3 TRBV5-5 CASSLERQGISGNTIYF
TRBJ2-1 TRBV27 CASSFPVSREQFF
TRBJ2-5 TRBV29-1 CSVGRRGEVETQYF
TRBJ1-2 TRBV14 CASSQEQGTDGYTF
TRBJ1-2 TRBV4-3 CASSQDSGYYGYTF
TRBJ1-2 TRBV9 CASSVGDRGRNYGYTF
TRBJ2-1 TRBV5-5 CASSLDPGYYNEQFF
TRBJ2-1 TRBV4-3 CASSQEDPGLGYNEQFF
TRBJ2-5 TRBV7-8 CASSFSGGALETQYF
TRBJ2-1 TRBV27 CASRVWPPIVSGNFTEQFF
TRBJ2-1 TRBV6-5 CASSYGAGSYNEQFF
TRBJ1-2 TRBV29-1 CSVDNPNYGYTF
TRBJ1-3 TRBV7-6 CASSLGRGGGYLLPSSGNTIYF
TRBJ1-5 TRBV2 CASTAGTGWGHQPQHF
TRBJ1-2 TRBV30 CAWSRSYGYTF
TRBJ2-7 TRBV4-3 CASSQDGGNYEQYF
TRBJ2-5 TRBV6-5 CASSSAGWEYF
TRBJ1-3 TRBV7-8 CASSANPMGGNTIYF
TRBJ2-5 TRBV18 CASSPERETQYF
TRBJ2-7 TRBV7-9 CASSRTDRPAPYEQYF
TRBJ1-2 TRBV19 CASSIWQNPNYGYTF
TRBJ2-2 TRBV7-9 CASTPSVTGELFF
TRBJ2-5 TRBV7-3 CASSLSGGGRETQYF
TRBJ2-1 TRBV6-5 CASSYSDRTDEQFF
TRBJ1-3 TRBV28 CASSFFGAVGNTIYF
TRBJ2-7 TRBV5-6 CASSPRDRTNYEQYF
TRBJ1-2 TRBV27 CASSSRQGARDYGYTF
TRBJ1-5 TRBV6-1 CASSEEAAPQPQHF
TRBJ2-7 TRBV7-6 CASSLGQETIYEQYF
TRBJ1-1 TRBV7-3 CASSLGVTGTEAFF
TRBJ2-7 TRBV10-3 CAISEGGTWEQYF
TRBJ2-2 TRBV27 CASSSLPEGASWWIHGELFF
TRBJ1-2 TRBV27 CASSPMLDSANYGYTF
TRBJ2-7 TRBV27 CASSLFLAGGYEQYF
TRBJ2-5 TRBV6-4 CASSSAGWEYF
TRBJ2-7 TRBV7-6 CASSPTGGARGEQYF